These 26 T cell receptor beta chains were all obtained from the same sample, sequenced in a study of beta chain features in type 1 diabetes. Since all of the isolated RNA was reverse transcribed, expressed TCRB transcripts were what got sequenced. Clones were read by immunoSEQ multiplex PCR, and TCRdb kept only the in-frame ones, dropping some. In the table there are approximately 150,000 clones, approximately 9.8% of which are singletons. Sequenced input: central memory CD4+ T cells from blood. The receptor set was obtained from a woman in her forties in good health.

This clone has more than one count but fewer than ten. V usage is TRBV25-1 and J usage is TRBJ1-2; tentative D call: TRBD1 (6 bases). The CDR3 is made up of 14 amino acids. Trimming cost V 4 bases and J 8 bases, with 17 bases left between them. The V gene's germline CDR1 is MGHDK and CDR2 SYGVNS. In nucleotides, the CDR3 is TGTGCCAGCAGTGGGGGGCTGGAGGTGGGGGGCTACACCTTC. Translating it yields CASSGGLEVGGYTF.

This clone was found a few times. The rearrangement uses TRBV7-9 and TRBJ2-3; maybe TRBD1 (5 bases). V gave up 4 bases and J gave up 1 base, with 9 bases separating them. The CDR3 is made up of 14 amino acids. Germline CDR1 and CDR2: SEHNR and FQNEAQ (reference sequence). As DNA, the CDR3 is TGTGCCAGCAGCTCACCGACAGGCACAGATACGCAGTATTTT. Protein sequence: CASSSPTGTDTQYF.

The genes are TRBV5-6 and TRBJ2-7; 9 bases agree with TRBD1. CDR1 is SGHDT, CDR2 YYEEEE, per germline. J lost 4 bases, V lost 3 bases, and 14 bases had no gene match. The CDR3 extends over 17 amino acids. The CDR3 spells CASSYTPDRGGRYEQYF. CDR3 in DNA: TGTGCCAGCAGCTATACACCGGACAGGGGAGGTAGATACGAGCAGTACTTC.

This clone was seen a handful of times. This chain joins TRBV7-9 and TRBJ2-5; 8 bases map to TRBD1. Germline CDR1 SEHNR, CDR2 FQNEAQ (reference sequence). This CDR3 is built from 15 residues. J lost 2 bases, V lost 4 bases, and 6 bases had no gene match. CDR3 DNA sequence: TGTGCCAGCAGCTCTTCAGGGGGCTGGCAAGAGACCCAGTACTTC. It is translated as CASSSSGGWQETQYF. The entire variable domain, with the rest obtained from reference TRBV7-9 and TRBJ2-5, is as follows: DTGVSQNPRHKITKRGQNVTFRCDPISEHNRLYWYRQTLGQGPEFLTYFQNEAQLEKSRLLSDRFSAERPKGSFSTLEIQRTEQGDSAMYLCASSSSGGWQETQYFGPGTRLLVL.

This clone has only a few counts. The chain links TRBV19 to TRBJ2-7, with TRBD2 as a possible D gene (6 bases). V dropped 7 bases and J dropped 0 bases, with 10 bases sitting between them. There are 13 residues in the CDR3. Germline lookup yields CDR1 LNHDA and CDR2 SQIVND (reference sequence). The CDR3 DNA reads TGTGCCAGTACGGCGGGATCCTCCTACGAGCAGTACTTC. Protein sequence: CASTAGSSYEQYF.

The chain joins TRBV5-4 to TRBJ2-5; 9 bases align to TRBD2. Looked up from germline, CDR1 is SGHNT and CDR2 is YYREEE (reference sequence). V gave up 6 bases and J gave up 1 base; unmatched junction bases: 7. This CDR3 comprises 15 residues. The CDR3 sequence: CASTQAGGFQETQYF. Here the CDR3 DNA reads TGTGCCAGCACCCAAGCGGGGGGTTTCCAAGAGACCCAGTACTTC.

V and J are TRBV6-1 and TRBJ1-5; 9 bases fit TRBD1. This CDR3 is built from 16 residues. After removal of 0 bases from V and 4 bases from J, the junction contained 4 bases not matched to a gene. Germline V lookup: CDR1 MNHNS, CDR2 SASEGT. CDR3 protein: CASSEASTGGNQPQHF. CDR3 DNA: TGTGCCAGCAGTGAAGCGTCGACAGGGGGTAATCAGCCCCAGCATTTT.

This chain connects TRBV7-8 to TRBJ1-2, with D tentatively TRBD1 (5 bases). The V and J ends lost 5 bases and 6 bases respectively, with 16 bases between them. CDR3 length equals 14 residues. The germline CDR1 and CDR2 sequences are SGHVS and FQNEAQ. The CDR3 DNA sequence: TGTGCCAGCAGCGTTGACAGTTTAGGGGATGGCTACACCTTC. It encodes CASSVDSLGDGYTF.

This clone turned up a few times. The gene calls are TRBV13 and TRBJ2-7; D is undetermined. Trimming removed 5 bases at V and 0 bases at J, with 8 bases between. This CDR3 spans 13 amino acids. Germline values: CDR1 PRHDT, CDR2 FYEKMQ (reference sequence). CDR3 protein: CASSLSSSYEQYF. DNA of the CDR3: TGTGCCAGCAGCCTGAGTAGCTCCTACGAGCAGTACTTC.

The table lists this clone with a few counts. The chain employs TRBV27 and TRBJ1-5; D remains ambiguous. This CDR3 comprises 15 residues. V dropped 5 bases and J dropped 0 bases, with 11 bases sitting between them. Germline V gene data show CDR1 as MNHEY and CDR2 as SMNVEV (reference sequence). The DNA of the CDR3 is TGTGCCAGCAGTATAAACCCAGATAGCAATCAGCCCCAGCATTTT. Protein sequence: CASSINPDSNQPQHF.

In its sample, this clone was seen many times. The genes are TRBV6-5 and TRBJ1-5, with 8 positions matching TRBD1. V shed 0 bases and J 7 bases; nucleotides not matched to a gene: 5. The CDR3 is 15 amino acids. Per the germline V gene, CDR1 is MNHEY and CDR2 is SVGAGI. The CDR3 loop is CASSYSGQDRQPQHF. CDR3 in DNA: TGTGCCAGCAGTTACTCGGGACAGGACCGCCAGCCCCAGCATTTT.

This clone was seen a few times. This rearrangement joins TRBV7-2 to TRBJ2-3; D ambiguous. Per germline, CDR1 SGHTA and CDR2 FQGNSA. The CDR3 contains 13 residues. Trimming left V 3 bases short and J 0 bases short, with 4 bases between. Written as DNA, the CDR3 is TGTGCCAGCAGCTTTAGTAGCACAGATACGCAGTATTTT. It is translated as CASSFSSTDTQYF.

The V call is TRBV18, the J call TRBJ2-7; 7 nucleotides align to TRBD1. Germline V gene sequence: CDR1 KGHSH, CDR2 LQKENI. V lost 2 bases to trimming and J lost 4 bases; unmatched junction nucleotides: 8. The CDR3 is 15 residues long. The CDR3 spells CASSPEGALGYEQYF. The CDR3 region has the DNA TGTGCCAGCTCACCAGAGGGGGCCCTGGGGTACGAGCAGTACTTC. The full variable domain, rest sourced from reference TRBV18 and TRBJ2-7, is NAGVMQNPRHLVRRRGQEARLRCSPMKGHSHVYWYRQLPEEGLKFMVYLQKENIIDESGMPKERFSAEFPKEGPSILRIQQVVRGDSAAYFCASSPEGALGYEQYFGPGTRLTVT.

The rearrangement uses TRBV7-2 and TRBJ2-7, with 8 bases that match TRBD1. In germline, CDR1 is SGHTA, CDR2 FQGNSA. With V trimmed by 5 bases and J by 2 bases, 2 bases remained unmatched. The CDR3 has 13 residues. CDR3 in amino acids: CASSRGQAYEQYF. In DNA form, the CDR3 reads TGTGCCAGCAGCAGGGGACAGGCCTACGAGCAGTACTTC.

This clone was recorded a few times. This rearrangement joins TRBV4-3 to TRBJ1-3, with D possibly TRBD1 on 5 matching bases. Trimming shortened V by 0 bases and J by 0 bases, and 9 bases separated the two germline ends. There are 16 residues in the CDR3. Per the germline V gene, CDR1 is LGHNA and CDR2 is YSLEER. CDR3 nucleotide sequence: TGCGCCAGCAGCCAAGACCAGGGATTCTCTGGAAACACCATATATTTT. Translated: CASSQDQGFSGNTIYF.

This clone was counted a few times. The rearrangement links TRBV2 to TRBJ1-1; 10 nucleotides line up with TRBD1. This CDR3 has 14 residues. The germline V gene encodes CDR1 SNHLY and CDR2 FYNNEI. Germline trimming cut 6 bases from V and 3 bases from J; bases unmatched to any gene: 4. CDR3 DNA sequence: TGTGCCAGCAGACGGGACAGGGGTGACACTGAAGCTTTCTTT. Its protein product is CASRRDRGDTEAFF.

The gene calls are TRBV2 and TRBJ1-4; tentatively, D is TRBD1 (5 bases). The germline V gene has CDR1 SNHLY and CDR2 FYNNEI. Trimming shortened V by 4 bases and J by 5 bases, and 8 bases separated the two germline ends. The CDR3 is made up of 13 amino acids. The chain's CDR3 is CASSVEGNEKLFF. In nucleotides, the CDR3 is TGTGCCAGCAGTGTGGAGGGGAATGAAAAACTGTTTTTT.

This clone was counted only a few times. The rearrangement uses TRBV5-6 and TRBJ2-5; D uncertain. This CDR3 has 14 amino acids. Trimming removed 0 bases at V and 3 bases at J, with 9 bases between. CDR1 is SGHDT and CDR2 is YYEEEE in the germline V gene. CDR3 sequence (DNA): TGTGCCAGCAGCTTGGGAACTACTAAAGAGACCCAGTACTTC. The encoded protein is CASSLGTTKETQYF.

The chain carries TRBV11-2 and TRBJ2-3; no firm D call. This CDR3 is built from 12 residues. V lost 4 bases and J 2 bases, leaving 4 bases between the germline ends. In germline, CDR1 is SGHAT, CDR2 FQNNGV. The CDR3 sequence: CASSSYTDTQYF. In DNA form, the CDR3 reads TGTGCCAGCAGCTCCTACACAGATACGCAGTATTTT.

The chain carries TRBV7-2 and TRBJ1-5; 7 bases are a match to TRBD1. V lost 5 bases to trimming and J lost 1 base; unmatched junction nucleotides: 11. This CDR3 region has 17 residues. Germline assignment: CDR1 SGHTA and CDR2 FQGNSA. CDR3 amino acids: CASSPTTGSRSNQPQHF. As DNA, the CDR3 is TGTGCCAGCAGCCCGACGACAGGGAGCAGGAGCAATCAGCCCCAGCATTTT. The full variable domain, in which reference TRBV7-2 and TRBJ1-5 provide the parts outside the CDR3, is GAGVSQSPSNKVTEKGKDVELRCDPISGHTALYWYRQSLGQGLEFLIYFQGNSAPDKSGLPSDRFSAERTGGSVSTLTIQRTQQEDSAVYLCASSPTTGSRSNQPQHFGDGTRLSIL.

The chain has TRBV9 and TRBJ2-5; perhaps TRBD2 as D (6 bases). V gave up 0 bases and J gave up 2 bases, with 17 bases separating them. Germline CDR1 SGDLS, CDR2 YYNGEE. This CDR3 has 17 amino acids. The CDR3 bases are TGTGCCAGCAGCGTAGCTGTAGGAGGGAGCGGACAAGAGACCCAGTACTTC. This sequence encodes CASSVAVGGSGQETQYF.

The chain uses TRBV27 and TRBJ1-1; 8 bases are shared with TRBD1. Trimming removed 8 bases from V and 5 bases from J; junction bases left unmatched: 13. This CDR3 is built from 15 residues. The germline V gene has CDR1 MNHEY and CDR2 SMNVEV (reference sequence). The CDR3 is CASRGQGSGKTEAFF. Here the CDR3 DNA reads TGTGCCAGCCGAGGACAGGGCAGTGGGAAAACTGAAGCTTTCTTT.

This clone was counted many times. The chain joins TRBV7-2 to TRBJ1-1, with D possibly being TRBD1 (6 bases). CDR1 is SGHTA and CDR2 is FQGNSA in the germline V gene. The CDR3 spans 14 residues. The V end lost 4 bases, the J end lost 2 bases, and 11 bases lay between the germline ends. This chain's CDR3 is CASSSGQRNTEAFF. The CDR3 DNA reads TGTGCCAGCAGCTCCGGACAGCGTAACACTGAAGCTTTCTTT.

This clone was detected ten times or more. J is TRBJ1-5 and V is TRBV6-1; D call uncertain. Trimming removed 9 bases at V and 0 bases at J, with 12 bases between. Germline V gives CDR1 MNHNS, CDR2 SASEGT. CDR3 length: 14 amino acids. CDR3 region: CASNPTGSNQPQHF. The CDR3 DNA sequence: TGTGCCAGTAACCCTACTGGTAGCAATCAGCCCCAGCATTTT.

The rearrangement joins TRBV19 to TRBJ1-1; 7 positions match TRBD1. From germline, CDR1 is LNHDA and CDR2 SQIVND (reference sequence). V shed 1 base and J 1 base; nucleotides not matched to a gene: 9. The CDR3 totals 17 residues. The CDR3 is CASSIVRATGANTEAFF. CDR3 sequence (DNA): TGTGCCAGTAGTATAGTACGGGCAACAGGGGCGAACACTGAAGCTTTCTTT.

This clone occurred a few times. CDR3 coding DNA: TGTGCCAGCACCGAGCTAGCCAAAAACATTCAGTACTTC. Protein sequence: CASTELAKNIQYF. J is TRBJ2-4 and V is TRBV6-6, with no clear D. The V and J ends lost 7 bases and 0 bases respectively, with 7 bases between them. CDR3 length equals 13 residues. Germline CDR1 is MNHNY and CDR2 is SVGAGI (reference sequence).